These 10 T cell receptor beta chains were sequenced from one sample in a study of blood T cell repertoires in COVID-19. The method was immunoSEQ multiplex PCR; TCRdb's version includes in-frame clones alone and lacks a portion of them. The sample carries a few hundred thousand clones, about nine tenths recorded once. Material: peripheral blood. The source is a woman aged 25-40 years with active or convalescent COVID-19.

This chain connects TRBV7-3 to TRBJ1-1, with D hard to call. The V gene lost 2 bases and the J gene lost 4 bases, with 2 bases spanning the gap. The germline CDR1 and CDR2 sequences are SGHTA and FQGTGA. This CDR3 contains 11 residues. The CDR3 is CASSLLTEAFF. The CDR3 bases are TGTGCCAGCAGCTTACTCACTGAAGCTTTCTTT. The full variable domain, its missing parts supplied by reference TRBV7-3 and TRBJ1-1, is GAGVSQTPSNKVTEKGKYVELRCDPISGHTALYWYRQSLGQGPEFLIYFQGTGAADDSGLPNDRFFAVRPEGSVSTLKIQRTERGDSAVYLCASSLLTEAFFGQGTRLTVV.

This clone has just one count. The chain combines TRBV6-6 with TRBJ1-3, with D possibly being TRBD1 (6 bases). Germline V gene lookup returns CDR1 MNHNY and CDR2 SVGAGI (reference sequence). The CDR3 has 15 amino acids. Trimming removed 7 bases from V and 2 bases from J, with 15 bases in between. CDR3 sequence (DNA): TGTGCCAGCATCCTGCAGGGGTTTGCTGGAAACACCATATATTTT. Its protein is CASILQGFAGNTIYF.

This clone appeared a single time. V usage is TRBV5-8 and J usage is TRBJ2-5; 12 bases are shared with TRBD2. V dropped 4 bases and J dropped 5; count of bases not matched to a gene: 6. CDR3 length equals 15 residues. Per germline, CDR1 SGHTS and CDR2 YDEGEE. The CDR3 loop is CASSRGLAGMETQYF. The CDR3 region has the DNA TGTGCCAGCAGCCGAGGACTAGCGGGGATGGAGACCCAGTACTTC.

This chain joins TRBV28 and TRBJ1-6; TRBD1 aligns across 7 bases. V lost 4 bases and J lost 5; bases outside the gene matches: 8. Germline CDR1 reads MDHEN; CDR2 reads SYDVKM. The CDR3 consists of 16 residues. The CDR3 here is CASSSQGGGHNSPLHF. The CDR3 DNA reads TGTGCCAGCAGTTCTCAGGGGGGAGGCCATAATTCACCCCTCCACTTT.

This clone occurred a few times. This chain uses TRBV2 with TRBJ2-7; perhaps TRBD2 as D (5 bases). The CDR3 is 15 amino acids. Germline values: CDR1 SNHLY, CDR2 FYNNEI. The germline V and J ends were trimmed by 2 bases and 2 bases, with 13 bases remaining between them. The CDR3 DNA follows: TGTGCCAGCAGTGAAAGATCGGGGTCCCCCTACGAGCAGTACTTC. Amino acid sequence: CASSERSGSPYEQYF. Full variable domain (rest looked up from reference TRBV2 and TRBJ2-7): EPEVTQTPSHQVTQMGQEVILRCVPISNHLYFYWYRQILGQKVEFLVSFYNNEISEKSEIFDDQFSVERPDGSNFTLKIRSTKLEDSAMYFCASSERSGSPYEQYFGPGTRLTVT.

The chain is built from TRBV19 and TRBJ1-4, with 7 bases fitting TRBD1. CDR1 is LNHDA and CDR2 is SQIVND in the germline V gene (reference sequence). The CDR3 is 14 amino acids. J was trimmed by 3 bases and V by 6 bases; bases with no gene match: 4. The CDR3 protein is CASREGQSNEKLFF. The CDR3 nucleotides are TGTGCCAGTAGAGAGGGACAGTCTAATGAAAAACTGTTTTTT.

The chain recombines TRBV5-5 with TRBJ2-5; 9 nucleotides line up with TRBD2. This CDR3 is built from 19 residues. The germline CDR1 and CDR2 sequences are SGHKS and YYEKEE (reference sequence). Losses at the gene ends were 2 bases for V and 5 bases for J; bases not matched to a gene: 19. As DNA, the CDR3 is TGTGCCAGCAGCTTTGAAGCTACAGCCGGGACTAGCTCCGGGGAGACCCAGTACTTC. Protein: CASSFEATAGTSSGETQYF.

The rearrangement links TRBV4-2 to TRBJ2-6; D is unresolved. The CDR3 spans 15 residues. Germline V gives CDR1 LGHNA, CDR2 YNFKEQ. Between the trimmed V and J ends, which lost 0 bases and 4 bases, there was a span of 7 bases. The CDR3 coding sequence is TGTGCCAGCAGCCAAGACCCCTCCGGGGCCAACGTCCTGACTTTC. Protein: CASSQDPSGANVLTF.

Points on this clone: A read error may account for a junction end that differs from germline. Here the CDR3 reads CASSPDRGNTGELFF. CDR3 nucleotides: TGTGCTAGCAGCCCCGACAGGGGGAACACCGGGGAGCTGTTTTTT. The rearrangement joins TRBV7-7 to TRBJ2-2, with 8 bases matching TRBD1. The CDR3 covers 15 residues. Germline lookup yields CDR1 SSHAT and CDR2 FNYEAQ (reference sequence).

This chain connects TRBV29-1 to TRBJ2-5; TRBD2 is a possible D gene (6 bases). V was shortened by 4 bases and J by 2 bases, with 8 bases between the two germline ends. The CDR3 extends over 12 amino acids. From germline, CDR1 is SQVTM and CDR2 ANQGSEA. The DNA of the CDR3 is TGCAGCGTTGGTGGACTACAAGAGACCCAGTACTTC. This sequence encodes CSVGGLQETQYF.